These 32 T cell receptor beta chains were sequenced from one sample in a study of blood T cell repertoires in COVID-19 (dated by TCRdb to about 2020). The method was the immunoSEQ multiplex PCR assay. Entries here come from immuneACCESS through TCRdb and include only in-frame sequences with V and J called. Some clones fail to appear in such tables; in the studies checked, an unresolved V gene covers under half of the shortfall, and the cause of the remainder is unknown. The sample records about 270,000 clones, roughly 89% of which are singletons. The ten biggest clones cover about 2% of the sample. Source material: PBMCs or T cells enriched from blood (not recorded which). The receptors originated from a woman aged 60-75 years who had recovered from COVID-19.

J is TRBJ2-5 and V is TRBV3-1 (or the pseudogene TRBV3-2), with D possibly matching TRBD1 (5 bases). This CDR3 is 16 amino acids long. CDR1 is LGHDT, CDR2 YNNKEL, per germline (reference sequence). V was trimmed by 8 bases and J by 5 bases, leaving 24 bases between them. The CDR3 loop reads CASGTLYRGMWETQYF. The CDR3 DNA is TGTGCCAGCGGTACACTATATAGGGGCATGTGGGAGACCCAGTACTTC.

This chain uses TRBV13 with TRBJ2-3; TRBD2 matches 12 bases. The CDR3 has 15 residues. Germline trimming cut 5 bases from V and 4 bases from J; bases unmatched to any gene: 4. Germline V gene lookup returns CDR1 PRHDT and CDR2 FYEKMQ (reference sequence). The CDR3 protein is CASSLAGGPADTQYF. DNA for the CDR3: TGTGCCAGCAGCCTAGCGGGAGGGCCCGCAGATACGCAGTATTTT.

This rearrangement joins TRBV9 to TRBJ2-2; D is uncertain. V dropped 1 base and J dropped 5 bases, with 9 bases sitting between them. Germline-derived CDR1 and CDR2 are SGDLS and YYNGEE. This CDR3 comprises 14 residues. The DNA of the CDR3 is TGTGCCAGCAGCGTATATGTAGCAACCGGGGAGCTGTTTTTT. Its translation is CASSVYVATGELFF.

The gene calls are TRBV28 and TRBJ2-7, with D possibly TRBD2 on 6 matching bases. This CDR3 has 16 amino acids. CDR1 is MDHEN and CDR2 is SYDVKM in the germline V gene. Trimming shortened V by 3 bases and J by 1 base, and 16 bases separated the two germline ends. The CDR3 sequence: CASSFGGEKGSYEQYF. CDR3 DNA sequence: TGTGCCAGCAGTTTTGGCGGGGAGAAGGGATCCTACGAGCAGTACTTC.

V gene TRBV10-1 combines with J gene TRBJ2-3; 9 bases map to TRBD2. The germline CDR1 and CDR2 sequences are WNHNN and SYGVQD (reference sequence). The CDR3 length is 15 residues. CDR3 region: CGPGRVRGREGPQYF. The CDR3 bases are TGCGGCCCAGGTCGGGTGAGGGGGCGGGAGGGCCCACAGTATTTT.

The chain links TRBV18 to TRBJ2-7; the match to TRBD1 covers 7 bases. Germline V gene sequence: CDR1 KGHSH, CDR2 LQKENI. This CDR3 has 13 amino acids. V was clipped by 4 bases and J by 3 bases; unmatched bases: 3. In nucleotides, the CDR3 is TGTGCCAGCTCACTGGGACAGCACTACGAGCAGTACTTC. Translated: CASSLGQHYEQYF.

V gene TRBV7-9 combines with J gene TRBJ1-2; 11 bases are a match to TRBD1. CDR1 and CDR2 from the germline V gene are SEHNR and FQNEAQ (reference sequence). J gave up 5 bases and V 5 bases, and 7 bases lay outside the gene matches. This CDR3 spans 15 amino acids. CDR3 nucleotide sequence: TGTGCCAGCAGCATTGGGACAGGGGGTTCATATGGCTACACCTTC. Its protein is CASSIGTGGSYGYTF.

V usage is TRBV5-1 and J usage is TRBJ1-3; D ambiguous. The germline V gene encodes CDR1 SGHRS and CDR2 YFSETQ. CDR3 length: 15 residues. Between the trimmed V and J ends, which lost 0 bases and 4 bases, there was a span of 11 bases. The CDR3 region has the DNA TGCGCCAGCAGCTTGGACGCCGACGGGGGAAACACCATATATTTT. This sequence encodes CASSLDADGGNTIYF.

As DNA, the CDR3 is TGTGCCAGCAGCTTCAGCCCAGGGGGCTCAGACGAAAAACTGTTTTTT. Translating gives CASSFSPGGSDEKLFF. The chain employs TRBV13 and TRBJ1-4; TRBD1 agrees at 8 bases. The germline V gene has CDR1 PRHDT and CDR2 FYEKMQ (reference sequence). The CDR3 runs to 16 residues. V shed 3 bases and J 8 bases; nucleotides not matched to a gene: 11.

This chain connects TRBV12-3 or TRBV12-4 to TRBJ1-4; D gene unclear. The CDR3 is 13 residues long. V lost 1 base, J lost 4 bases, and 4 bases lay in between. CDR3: CASSLGLNEKLFF. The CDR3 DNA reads TGTGCCAGCAGTTTAGGTCTTAATGAAAAACTGTTTTTT.

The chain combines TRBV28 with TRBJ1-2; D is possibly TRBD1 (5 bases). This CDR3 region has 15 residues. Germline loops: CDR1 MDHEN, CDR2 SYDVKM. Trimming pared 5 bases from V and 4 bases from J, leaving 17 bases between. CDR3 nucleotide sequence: TGTGCCAGCAGTCCCCGGGGGAATCCCAGCTATGGCTACACCTTC. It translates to CASSPRGNPSYGYTF.

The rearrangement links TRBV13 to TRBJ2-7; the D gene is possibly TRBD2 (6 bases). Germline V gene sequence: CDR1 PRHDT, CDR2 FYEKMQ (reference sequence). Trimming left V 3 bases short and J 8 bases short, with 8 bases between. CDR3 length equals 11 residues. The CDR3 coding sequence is TGTGCCAGCAGCTTTAGCGGCAAGCAGTACTTC. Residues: CASSFSGKQYF. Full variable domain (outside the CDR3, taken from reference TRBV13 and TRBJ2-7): AAGVIQSPRHLIKEKRETATLKCYPIPRHDTVYWYQQGPGQDPQFLISFYEKMQSDKGSIPDRFSAQQFSDYHSELNMSSLELGDSALYFCASSFSGKQYFGPGTRLTVT.

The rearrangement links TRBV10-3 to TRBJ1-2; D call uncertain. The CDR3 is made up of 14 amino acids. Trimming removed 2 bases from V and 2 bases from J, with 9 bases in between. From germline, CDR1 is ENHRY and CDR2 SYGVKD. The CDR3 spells CAISETPRNYGYTF. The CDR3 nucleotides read TGTGCCATCAGTGAGACCCCACGGAACTATGGCTACACCTTC.

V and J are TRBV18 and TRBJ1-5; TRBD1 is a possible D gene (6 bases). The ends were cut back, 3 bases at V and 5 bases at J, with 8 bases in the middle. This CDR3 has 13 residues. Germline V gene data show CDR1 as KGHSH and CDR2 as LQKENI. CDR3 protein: CASSPGQHQPQHF. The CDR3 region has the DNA TGTGCCAGCTCACCCGGACAGCATCAGCCCCAGCATTTT.

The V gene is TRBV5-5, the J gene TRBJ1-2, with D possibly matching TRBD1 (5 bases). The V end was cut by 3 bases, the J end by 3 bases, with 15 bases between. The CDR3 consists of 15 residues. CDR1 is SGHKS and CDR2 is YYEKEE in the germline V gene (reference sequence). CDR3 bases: TGTGCCAGCAGCTCGACAGCAAAATCGTACTATGGCTACACCTTC. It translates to CASSSTAKSYYGYTF.

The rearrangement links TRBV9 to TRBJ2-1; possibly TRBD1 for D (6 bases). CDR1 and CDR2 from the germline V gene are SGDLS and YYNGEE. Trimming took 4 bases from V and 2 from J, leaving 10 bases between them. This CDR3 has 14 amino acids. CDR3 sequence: CASSLQGPYNEQFF. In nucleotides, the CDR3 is TGTGCCAGCAGCCTACAGGGCCCCTACAATGAGCAGTTCTTC.

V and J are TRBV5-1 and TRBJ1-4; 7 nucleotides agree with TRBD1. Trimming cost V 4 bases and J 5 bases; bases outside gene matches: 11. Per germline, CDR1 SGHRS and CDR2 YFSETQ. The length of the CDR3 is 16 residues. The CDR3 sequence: CASSRDPTGRNEKLFF. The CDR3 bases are TGCGCCAGCAGCCGAGACCCGACAGGGCGGAATGAAAAACTGTTTTTT. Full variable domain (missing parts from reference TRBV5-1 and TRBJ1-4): KAGVTQTPRYLIKTRGQQVTLSCSPISGHRSVSWYQQTPGQGLQFLFEYFSETQRNKGNFPGRFSGRQFSNSRSEMNVSTLELGDSALYLCASSRDPTGRNEKLFFGSGTQLSVL.

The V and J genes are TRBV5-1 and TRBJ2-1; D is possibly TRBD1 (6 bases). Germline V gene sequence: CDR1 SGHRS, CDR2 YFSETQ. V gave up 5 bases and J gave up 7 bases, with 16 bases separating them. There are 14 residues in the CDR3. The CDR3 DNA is TGCGCCAGCAGAGGGACAACCACCAGGAATGAGCAGTTCTTC. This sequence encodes CASRGTTTRNEQFF.

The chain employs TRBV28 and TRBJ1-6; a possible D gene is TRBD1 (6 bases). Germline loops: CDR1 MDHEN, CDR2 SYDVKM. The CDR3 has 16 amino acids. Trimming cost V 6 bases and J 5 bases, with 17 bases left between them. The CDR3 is CASRATGSFHNSPLHF. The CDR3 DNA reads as TGTGCCAGCAGGGCTACAGGGTCCTTTCATAATTCACCCCTCCACTTT.

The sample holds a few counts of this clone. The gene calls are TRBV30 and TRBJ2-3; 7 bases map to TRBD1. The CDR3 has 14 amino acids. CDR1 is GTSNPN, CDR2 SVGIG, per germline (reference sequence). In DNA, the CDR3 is TGTGGGGCAGGGGGTCCCTCTAGCACAGATACGCAGTATTTT. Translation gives CGAGGPSSTDTQYF.

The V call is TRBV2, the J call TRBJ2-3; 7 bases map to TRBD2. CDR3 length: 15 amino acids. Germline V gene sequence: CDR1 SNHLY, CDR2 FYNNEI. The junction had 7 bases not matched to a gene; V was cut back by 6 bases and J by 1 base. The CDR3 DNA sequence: TGTGCCAGCAGAAACAAACGGGGGGGCACAGATACGCAGTATTTT. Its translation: CASRNKRGGTDTQYF.

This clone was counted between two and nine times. Here the CDR3 reads CASSKEAGATLAGNTIYF. The CDR3 bases are TGTGCCAGCAGCAAAGAGGCCGGAGCTACCCTGGCCGGAAACACCATATATTTT. The rearrangement links TRBV11-3 to TRBJ1-3; D uncertain. CDR3 length: 18 residues. Germline assignment: CDR1 SGHNT and CDR2 YENEEA. Between the trimmed V and J ends, which lost 5 bases and 4 bases, there was a span of 24 bases.

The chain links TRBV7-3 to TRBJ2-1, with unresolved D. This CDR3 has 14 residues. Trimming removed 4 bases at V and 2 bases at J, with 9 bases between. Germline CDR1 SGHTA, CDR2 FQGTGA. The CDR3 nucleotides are TGTGCCAGCAGCTCTCTGGGCACCTACAATGAGCAGTTCTTC. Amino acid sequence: CASSSLGTYNEQFF.

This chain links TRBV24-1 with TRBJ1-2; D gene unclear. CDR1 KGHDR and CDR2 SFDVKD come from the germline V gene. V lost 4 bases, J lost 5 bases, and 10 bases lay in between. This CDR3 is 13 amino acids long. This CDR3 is CATSEGTGYGYTF. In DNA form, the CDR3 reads TGTGCCACCAGTGAGGGAACGGGGTATGGCTACACCTTC.

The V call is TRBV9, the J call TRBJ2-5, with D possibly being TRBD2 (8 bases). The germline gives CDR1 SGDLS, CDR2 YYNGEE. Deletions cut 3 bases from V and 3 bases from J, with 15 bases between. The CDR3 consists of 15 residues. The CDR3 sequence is CASSAGGLGEETQYF. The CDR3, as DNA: TGTGCCAGCAGCGCAGGGGGACTAGGCGAAGAGACCCAGTACTTC.

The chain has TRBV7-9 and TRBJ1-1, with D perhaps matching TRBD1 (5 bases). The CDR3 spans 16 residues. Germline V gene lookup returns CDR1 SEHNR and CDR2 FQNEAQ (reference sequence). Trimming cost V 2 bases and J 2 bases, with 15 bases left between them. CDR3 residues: CASSLTSKGSNTEAFF. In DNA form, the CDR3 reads TGTGCCAGCAGCTTAACTTCTAAGGGGTCCAACACTGAAGCTTTCTTT.

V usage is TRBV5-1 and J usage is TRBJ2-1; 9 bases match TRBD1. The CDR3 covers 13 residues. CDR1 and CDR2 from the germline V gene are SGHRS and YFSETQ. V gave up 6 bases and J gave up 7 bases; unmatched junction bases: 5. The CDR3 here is CASNLQGANEQFF. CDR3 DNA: TGCGCCAGCAACCTACAGGGGGCGAATGAGCAGTTCTTC. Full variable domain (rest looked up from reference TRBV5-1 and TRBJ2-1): KAGVTQTPRYLIKTRGQQVTLSCSPISGHRSVSWYQQTPGQGLQFLFEYFSETQRNKGNFPGRFSGRQFSNSRSEMNVSTLELGDSALYLCASNLQGANEQFFGPGTRLTVL.

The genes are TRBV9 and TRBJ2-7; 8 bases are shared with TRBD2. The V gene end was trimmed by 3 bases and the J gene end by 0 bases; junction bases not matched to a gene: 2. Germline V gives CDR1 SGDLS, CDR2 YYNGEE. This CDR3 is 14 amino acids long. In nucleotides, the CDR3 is TGTGCCAGCAGCGGTAGCGGGAACTCCTACGAGCAGTACTTC. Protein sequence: CASSGSGNSYEQYF.

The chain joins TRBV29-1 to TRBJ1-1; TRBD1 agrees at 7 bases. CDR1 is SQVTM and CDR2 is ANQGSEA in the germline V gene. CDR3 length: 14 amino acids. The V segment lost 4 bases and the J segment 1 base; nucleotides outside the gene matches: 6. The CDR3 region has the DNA TGCAGCGTTGGACAGGGCAGGGCGAACACTGAAGCTTTCTTT. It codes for CSVGQGRANTEAFF.

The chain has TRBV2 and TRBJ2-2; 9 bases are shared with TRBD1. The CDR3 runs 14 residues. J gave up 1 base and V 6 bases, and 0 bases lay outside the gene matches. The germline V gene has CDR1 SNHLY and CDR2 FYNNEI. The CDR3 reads CASRGQGNTGELFF. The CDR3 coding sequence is TGTGCCAGCAGGGGACAGGGGAACACCGGGGAGCTGTTTTTT.

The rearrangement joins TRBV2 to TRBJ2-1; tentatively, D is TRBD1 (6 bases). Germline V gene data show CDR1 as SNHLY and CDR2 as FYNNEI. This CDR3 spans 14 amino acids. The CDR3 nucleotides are TGTGCGGGTGTTGGGGGCAGCCCCTACAATGAGCAGTTCTTC. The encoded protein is CAGVGGSPYNEQFF.

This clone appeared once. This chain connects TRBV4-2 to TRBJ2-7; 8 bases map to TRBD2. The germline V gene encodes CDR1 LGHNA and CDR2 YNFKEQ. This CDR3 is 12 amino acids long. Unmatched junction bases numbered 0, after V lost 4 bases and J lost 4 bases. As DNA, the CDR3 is TGTGCCAGCAGCCCGGGGGGGTACGAGCAGTACTTC. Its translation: CASSPGGYEQYF.